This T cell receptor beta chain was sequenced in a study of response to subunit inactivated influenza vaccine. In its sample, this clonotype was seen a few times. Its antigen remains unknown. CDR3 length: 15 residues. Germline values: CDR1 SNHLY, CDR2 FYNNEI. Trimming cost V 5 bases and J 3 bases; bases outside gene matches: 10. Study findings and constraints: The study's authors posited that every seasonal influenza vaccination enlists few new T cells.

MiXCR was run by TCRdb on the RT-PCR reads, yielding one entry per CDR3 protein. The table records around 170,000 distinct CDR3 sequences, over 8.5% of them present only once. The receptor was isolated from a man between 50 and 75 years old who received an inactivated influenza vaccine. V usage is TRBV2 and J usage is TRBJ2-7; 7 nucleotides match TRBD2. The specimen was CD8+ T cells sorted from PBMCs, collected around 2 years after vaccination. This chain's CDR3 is CASSWPLAVVYEQYF. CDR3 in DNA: TGTGCCAGCAGTTGGCCGCTAGCGGTTGTCTACGAGCAGTACTTC.